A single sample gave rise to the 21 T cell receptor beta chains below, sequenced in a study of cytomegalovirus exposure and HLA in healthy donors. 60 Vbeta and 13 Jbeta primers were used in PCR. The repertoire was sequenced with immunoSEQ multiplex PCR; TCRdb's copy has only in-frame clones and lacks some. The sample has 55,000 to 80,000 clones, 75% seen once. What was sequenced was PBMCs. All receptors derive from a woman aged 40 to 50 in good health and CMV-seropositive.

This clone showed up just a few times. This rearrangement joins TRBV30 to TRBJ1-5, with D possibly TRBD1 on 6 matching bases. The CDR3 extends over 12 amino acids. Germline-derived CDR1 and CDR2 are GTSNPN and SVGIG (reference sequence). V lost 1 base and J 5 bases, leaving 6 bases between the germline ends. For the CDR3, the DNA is TGTGCCTGGAGTGACAGGGATCAGCCCCAGCATTTT. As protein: CAWSDRDQPQHF.

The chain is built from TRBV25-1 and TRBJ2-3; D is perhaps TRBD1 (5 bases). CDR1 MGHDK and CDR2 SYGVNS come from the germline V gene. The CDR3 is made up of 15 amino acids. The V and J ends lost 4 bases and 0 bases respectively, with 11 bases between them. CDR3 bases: TGTGCCAGCAGTGCACCGACAGTAAGCACAGATACGCAGTATTTT. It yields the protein CASSAPTVSTDTQYF.

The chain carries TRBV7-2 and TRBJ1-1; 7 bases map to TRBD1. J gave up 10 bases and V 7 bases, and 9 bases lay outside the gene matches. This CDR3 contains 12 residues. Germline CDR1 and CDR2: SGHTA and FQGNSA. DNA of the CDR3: TGTGCCAGCAACCTAGGGGGCTACATAGCTTTCTTT. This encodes CASNLGGYIAFF.

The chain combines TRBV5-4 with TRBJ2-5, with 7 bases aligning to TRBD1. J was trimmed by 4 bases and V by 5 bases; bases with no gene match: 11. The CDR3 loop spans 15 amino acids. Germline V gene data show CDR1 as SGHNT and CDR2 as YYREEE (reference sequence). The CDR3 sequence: CASSNPTGSPETQYF. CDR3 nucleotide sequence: TGTGCCAGCAGTAATCCGACAGGGTCCCCAGAGACCCAGTACTTC.

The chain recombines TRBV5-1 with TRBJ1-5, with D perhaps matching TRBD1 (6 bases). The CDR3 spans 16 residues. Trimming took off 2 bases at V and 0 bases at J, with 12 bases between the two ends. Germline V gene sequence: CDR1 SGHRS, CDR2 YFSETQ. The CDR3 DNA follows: TGCGCCAGCAGCTTAGGACAGAGAAATAGCAATCAGCCCCAGCATTTT. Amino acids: CASSLGQRNSNQPQHF.

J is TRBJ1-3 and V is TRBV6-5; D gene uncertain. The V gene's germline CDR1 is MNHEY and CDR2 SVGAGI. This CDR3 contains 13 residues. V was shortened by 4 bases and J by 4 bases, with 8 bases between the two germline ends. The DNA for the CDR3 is TGTGCCAGCAGTTCCCCGGGAGGAAACACCATATATTTT. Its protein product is CASSSPGGNTIYF.

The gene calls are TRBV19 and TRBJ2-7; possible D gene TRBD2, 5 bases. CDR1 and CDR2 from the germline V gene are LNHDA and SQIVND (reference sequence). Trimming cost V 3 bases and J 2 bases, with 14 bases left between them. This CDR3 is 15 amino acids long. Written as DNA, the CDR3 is TGTGCCAGTAGTATCGGAGGTCGGTCGACCTACGAGCAGTACTTC. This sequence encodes CASSIGGRSTYEQYF.

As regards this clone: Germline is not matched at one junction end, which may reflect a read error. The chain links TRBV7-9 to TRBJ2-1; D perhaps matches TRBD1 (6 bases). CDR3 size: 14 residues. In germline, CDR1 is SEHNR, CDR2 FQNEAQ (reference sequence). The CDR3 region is CSSSPDSSYNEQFF. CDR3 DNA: TGTTCCAGCAGCCCGGACAGCTCCTACAATGAGCAGTTCTTC.

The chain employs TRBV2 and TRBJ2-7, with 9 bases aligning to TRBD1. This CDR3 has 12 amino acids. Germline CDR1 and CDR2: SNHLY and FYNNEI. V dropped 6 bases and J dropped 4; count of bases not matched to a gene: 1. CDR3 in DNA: TGTGCCAGCAGGGACAGGGGTTACGAGCAGTACTTC. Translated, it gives CASRDRGYEQYF.

This CDR3 is CASSGADRGNSPLHF. The CDR3 bases are TGTGCCAGCAGTGGGGCGGACAGGGGTAATTCACCCCTCCACTTT. This sequence joins TRBV2 and TRBJ1-6; the match to TRBD1 covers 9 bases. Germline V gene data show CDR1 as SNHLY and CDR2 as FYNNEI. This CDR3 comprises 15 residues. V was clipped by 4 bases and J by 6 bases; unmatched bases: 4.

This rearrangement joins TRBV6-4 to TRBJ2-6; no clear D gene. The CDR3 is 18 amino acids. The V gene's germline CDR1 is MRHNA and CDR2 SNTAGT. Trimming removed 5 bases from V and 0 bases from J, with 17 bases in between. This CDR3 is CASSPDGRSSSGANVLTF. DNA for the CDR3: TGTGCCAGCAGTCCCGACGGCAGGTCGAGCTCTGGGGCCAACGTCCTGACTTTC.

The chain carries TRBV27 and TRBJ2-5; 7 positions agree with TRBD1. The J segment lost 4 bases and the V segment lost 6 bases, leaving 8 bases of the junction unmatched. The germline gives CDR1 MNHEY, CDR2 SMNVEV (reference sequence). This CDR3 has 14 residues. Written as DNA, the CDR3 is TGTGCCAGCAGCGACAGGGCGCGCGGAGAGACCCAGTACTTC. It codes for CASSDRARGETQYF.

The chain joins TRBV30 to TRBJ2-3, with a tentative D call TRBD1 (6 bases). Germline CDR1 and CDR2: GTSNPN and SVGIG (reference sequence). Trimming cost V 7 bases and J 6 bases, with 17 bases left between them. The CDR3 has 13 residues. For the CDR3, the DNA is TGTGCCTTCGGACAGCATGGGGCGGATACGCAGTATTTT. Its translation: CAFGQHGADTQYF.

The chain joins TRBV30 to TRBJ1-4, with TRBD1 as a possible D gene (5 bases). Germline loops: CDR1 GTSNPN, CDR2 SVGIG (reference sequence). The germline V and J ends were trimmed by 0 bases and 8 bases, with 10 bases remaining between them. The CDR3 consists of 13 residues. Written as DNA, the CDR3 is TGTGCCTGGAGTGTAGGGGCCCGGGAAAAACTGTTTTTT. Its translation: CAWSVGAREKLFF.

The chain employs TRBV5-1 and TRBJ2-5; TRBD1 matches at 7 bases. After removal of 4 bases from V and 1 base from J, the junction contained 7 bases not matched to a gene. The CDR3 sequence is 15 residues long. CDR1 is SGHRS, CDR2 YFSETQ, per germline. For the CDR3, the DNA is TGCGCCAGCAGCATCCTGAGGGGGCTCCAAGAGACCCAGTACTTC. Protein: CASSILRGLQETQYF.

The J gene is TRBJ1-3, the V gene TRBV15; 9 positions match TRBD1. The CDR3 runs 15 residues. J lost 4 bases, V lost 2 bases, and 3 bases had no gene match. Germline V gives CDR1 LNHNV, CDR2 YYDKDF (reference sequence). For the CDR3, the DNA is TGTGCCACCAGCAGATGGGACAGGGAGGGAAACACCATATATTTT. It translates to CATSRWDREGNTIYF.

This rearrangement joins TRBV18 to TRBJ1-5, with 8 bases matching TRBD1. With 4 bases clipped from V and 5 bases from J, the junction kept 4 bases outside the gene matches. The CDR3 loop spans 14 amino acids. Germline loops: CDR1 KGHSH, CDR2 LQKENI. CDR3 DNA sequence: TGTGCCAGCTCACAAGACAGGGGCCATCAGCCCCAGCATTTT. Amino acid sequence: CASSQDRGHQPQHF.

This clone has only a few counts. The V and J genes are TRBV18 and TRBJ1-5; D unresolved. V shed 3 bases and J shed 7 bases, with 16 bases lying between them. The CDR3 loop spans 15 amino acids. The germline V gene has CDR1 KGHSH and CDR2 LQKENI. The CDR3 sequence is CASSPERGGRQPQHF. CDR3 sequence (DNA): TGTGCCAGCTCACCGGAACGGGGAGGAAGGCAGCCCCAGCATTTT.

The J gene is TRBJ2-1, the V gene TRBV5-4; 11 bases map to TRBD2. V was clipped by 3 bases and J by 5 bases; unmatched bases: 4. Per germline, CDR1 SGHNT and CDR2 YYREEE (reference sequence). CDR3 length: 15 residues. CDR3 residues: CASSYGTSGNNEQFF. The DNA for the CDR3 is TGTGCCAGCAGCTATGGGACTAGCGGAAACAATGAGCAGTTCTTC.

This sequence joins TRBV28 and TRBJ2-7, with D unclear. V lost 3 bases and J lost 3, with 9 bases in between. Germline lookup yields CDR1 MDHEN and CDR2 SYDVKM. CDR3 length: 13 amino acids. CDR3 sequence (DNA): TGTGCCAGCAGTTTTTCAGGCCGCTACGAGCAGTACTTC. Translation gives CASSFSGRYEQYF.

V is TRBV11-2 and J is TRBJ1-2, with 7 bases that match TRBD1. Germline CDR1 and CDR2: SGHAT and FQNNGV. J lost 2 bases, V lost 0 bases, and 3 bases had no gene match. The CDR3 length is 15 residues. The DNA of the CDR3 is TGTGCCAGCAGCTTAGATGGGACAGCAAACTATGGCTACACCTTC. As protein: CASSLDGTANYGYTF.